The clone carrying this TCR beta chain was picked up a small number of times. This CDR3 has 13 residues. Germline V gene data show CDR1 as SGHTA and CDR2 as FQGNSA. The V end lost 2 bases, the J end lost 6 bases, and 9 bases lay between the germline ends. TCRdb reprocessed the 5' RACE reads via MiXCR and lists one record per CDR3 protein. In the table there are roughly 94,000 distinct CDR3 sequences, 8% to 10% of which are singletons. The data were obtained in a study of T cells after yellow fever vaccination. The study's findings and limits: The bulk population could contribute abundant contaminating clonotypes to FACS-sorted repertoires.

This clonotype originated in a man younger than 35 who received the YFV17D yellow fever vaccine. The chain joins TRBV7-2 to TRBJ2-3; D remains ambiguous. The sample was CD8+ T cells not binding an NS4B(214-222) dextramer, sorted from PBMCs, taken less than 16 days after the first yellow fever vaccination. As DNA, the CDR3 is TGTGCCAGCAGCTTATTTGTTCCCGATACGCAGTATTTT. Translating gives CASSLFVPDTQYF.